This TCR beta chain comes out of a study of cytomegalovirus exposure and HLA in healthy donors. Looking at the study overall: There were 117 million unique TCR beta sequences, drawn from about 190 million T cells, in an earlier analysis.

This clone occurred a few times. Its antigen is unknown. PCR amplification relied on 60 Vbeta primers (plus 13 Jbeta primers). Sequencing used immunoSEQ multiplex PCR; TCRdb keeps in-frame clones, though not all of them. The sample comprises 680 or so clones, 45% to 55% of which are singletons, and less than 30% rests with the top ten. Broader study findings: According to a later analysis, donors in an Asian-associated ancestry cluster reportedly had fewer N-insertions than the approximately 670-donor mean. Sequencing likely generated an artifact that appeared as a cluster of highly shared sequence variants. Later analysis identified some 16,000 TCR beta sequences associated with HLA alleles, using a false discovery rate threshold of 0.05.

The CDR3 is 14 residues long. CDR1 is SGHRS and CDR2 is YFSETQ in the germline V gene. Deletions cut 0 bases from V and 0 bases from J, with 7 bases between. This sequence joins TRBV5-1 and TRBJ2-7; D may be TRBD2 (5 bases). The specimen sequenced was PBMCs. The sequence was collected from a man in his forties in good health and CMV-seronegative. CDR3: CASSLVDFSYEQYF. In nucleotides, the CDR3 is TGCGCCAGCAGCTTGGTGGACTTCTCCTACGAGCAGTACTTC.